This T cell receptor (beta chain) was captured in a study of blood T cells in healthy people across ages. Across the study: Per two T cells, about one barcoded beta molecule was captured through template switching.

This clonotype was seen many times. Between the trimmed V and J ends, which lost 0 bases and 0 bases, there was a span of 9 bases. The CDR3 contains 16 residues. The germline CDR1 and CDR2 sequences are SGHRS and YFSETQ. Every sample had a minimum of 6 million PBMCs isolated. Using a J-beta primer mix together with a sample-barcoded 5' primer, a second PCR was run for about 6 to 12 cycles. TCRdb independently ran MiXCR on the 5' RACE reads; one entry per CDR3 protein. This sample has some 900,000 distinct CDR3 sequences, with under 30% found just once. The chain recombines TRBV5-1 with TRBJ2-2; maybe TRBD2 (5 bases). The TCR comes from a woman at least 80 years old in good health. Sequencing was carried out using blood. CDR3 bases: TGCGCCAGCAGCTTGGCAGGAGGAGCGAACACCGGGGAGCTGTTTTTT. Residues: CASSLAGGANTGELFF.